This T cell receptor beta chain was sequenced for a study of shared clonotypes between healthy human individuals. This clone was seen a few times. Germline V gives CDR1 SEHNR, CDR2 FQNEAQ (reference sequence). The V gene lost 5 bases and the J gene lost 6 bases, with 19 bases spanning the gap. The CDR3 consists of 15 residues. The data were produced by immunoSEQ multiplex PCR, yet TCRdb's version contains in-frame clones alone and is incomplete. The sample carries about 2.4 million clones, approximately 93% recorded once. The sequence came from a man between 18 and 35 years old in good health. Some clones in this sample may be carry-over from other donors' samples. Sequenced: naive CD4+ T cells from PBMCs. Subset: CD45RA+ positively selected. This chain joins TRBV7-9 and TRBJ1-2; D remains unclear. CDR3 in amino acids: CASSAGSLLLDGYTF. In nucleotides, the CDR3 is TGTGCCAGCAGCGCTGGGAGTCTTTTACTTGATGGCTACACCTTC.